Given below is one TCR beta chain in context. Its antigen is not known. Other DNA variants within this sample encode the same CDR3. This sample is part of a study of brain T cells in children with intractable seizures. CDR1 and CDR2 from the germline V gene are MNHEY and SMNVEV (reference sequence). V was shortened by 3 bases and J by 2 bases, with 8 bases between the two germline ends. The CDR3 runs to 13 residues. TCRdb's table, derived via immunoSEQ multiplex PCR, lists solely in-frame clones and lacks some. The sample contains 110,000 or so clones, 94% of which appear only once. Surgery cases with the highest brain T cell transcript signatures were chosen for sequencing. Before surgery, patients took at least one anti-epileptic drug. Study conclusions and caveats: Viral specificity was inferred only from CDR3 similarity; HCMV serostatus was unknown. Clones missing pre-surgery may reflect undersampling of that blood sample.

The source was peripheral blood, collected at surgery. V and J are TRBV27 and TRBJ2-7; D gene ambiguous. The source is a boy younger than two with hemimegalencephaly and intractable seizures. For the CDR3, the DNA is TGTGCCAGCAGTTTGGGCAGAACCTACGAGCAGTACTTC. It translates to CASSLGRTYEQYF.